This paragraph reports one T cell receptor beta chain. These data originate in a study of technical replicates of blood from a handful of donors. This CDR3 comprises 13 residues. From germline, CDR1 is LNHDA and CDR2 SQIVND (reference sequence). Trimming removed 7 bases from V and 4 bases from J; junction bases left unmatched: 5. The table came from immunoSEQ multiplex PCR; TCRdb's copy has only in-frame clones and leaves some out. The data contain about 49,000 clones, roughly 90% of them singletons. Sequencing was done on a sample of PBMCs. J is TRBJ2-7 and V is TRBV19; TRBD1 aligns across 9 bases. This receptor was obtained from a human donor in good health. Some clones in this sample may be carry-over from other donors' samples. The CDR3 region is CASKKQGAYEQYF. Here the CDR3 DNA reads TGTGCCAGTAAGAAACAGGGGGCTTACGAGCAGTACTTC.